The 19 T cell receptor beta chains in this list originate from one sample, sequenced in a study of sequential checkpoint blockade in melanoma. Treatment given: randomized to nivolumab then ipilimumab (arm A) or the reverse (arm B). TCRdb's table, derived via immunoSEQ multiplex PCR, lists solely in-frame clones and lacks some. The sample has 20,000 to 25,000 clones, roughly 27% seen once. This material consisted of tumor tissue (inferred from file names), taken from a patient given nivolumab and ipilimumab in sequence. All receptors come from a human donor with melanoma.

The chain couples TRBV19 to TRBJ1-4, with TRBD1 matching over 8 bases. V lost 6 bases to trimming and J lost 5 bases; unmatched junction nucleotides: 2. There are 13 residues in the CDR3. The germline V gene encodes CDR1 LNHDA and CDR2 SQIVND (reference sequence). The CDR3 loop is CASRQGGNEKLFF. The DNA for the CDR3 is TGTGCCAGTAGACAGGGGGGCAATGAAAAACTGTTTTTT.

The rearrangement uses TRBV11-3 and TRBJ2-7, with TRBD1 matching over 8 bases. Germline V CDR1 and CDR2: SGHNT, YENEEA. The CDR3 covers 15 residues. Trimming took 2 bases from V and 4 from J; bases not matched to a gene: 7. CDR3 in DNA: TGTGCCAGCAGCTTACCACAGGGGGTTGGGTACGAGCAGTACTTC. Protein: CASSLPQGVGYEQYF.

This clone is medium-sized (0.01 to 0.1%). This chain links TRBV30 with TRBJ1-1, with TRBD1 as a possible D gene (5 bases). The V gene lost 3 bases and the J gene lost 6 bases, with 17 bases spanning the gap. The CDR3 extends over 14 amino acids. The V gene's germline CDR1 is GTSNPN and CDR2 SVGIG (reference sequence). This CDR3 is CAWSWVGLGAEAFF. CDR3 sequence (DNA): TGTGCCTGGAGCTGGGTGGGATTGGGGGCTGAAGCTTTCTTT. The full variable domain, in which reference TRBV30 and TRBJ1-1 provide the parts outside the CDR3, is SQTIHQWPATLVQPVGSPLSLECTVEGTSNPNLYWYRQAAGRGLQLLFYSVGIGQISSEVPQNLSASRPQDRQFILSSKKLLLSDSGFYLCAWSWVGLGAEAFFGQGTRLTVV.

This clone was seen a handful of times. The chain combines TRBV11-1 with TRBJ2-3; weak D call: TRBD1 (6 bases). Germline V lookup: CDR1 SGHAT, CDR2 FQDESV (reference sequence). The CDR3 contains 15 residues. The V gene lost 3 bases and the J gene lost 6 bases, with 16 bases spanning the gap. The DNA for the CDR3 is TGTGCCAGCAGCTTGAGGGTAGGGGGTTTCGATACGCAGTATTTT. Protein product: CASSLRVGGFDTQYF.

V usage is TRBV4-1 and J usage is TRBJ1-2; 8 bases match TRBD1. CDR3 size: 14 residues. Germline V CDR1 and CDR2: MGHRA, YSYEKL. V lost 4 bases, J lost 4 bases, and 5 bases stayed unmatched. The DNA of the CDR3 is TGCGCCAGCAGCCCCTTGACAGGGGTCTATGGCTACACCTTC. Translation gives CASSPLTGVYGYTF.

This clone has a handful of counts. The chain recombines TRBV19 with TRBJ1-5, with TRBD1 as a possible D gene (5 bases). CDR1 is LNHDA, CDR2 SQIVND, per germline (reference sequence). V lost 7 bases, J lost 4 bases, and 14 bases lay in between. CDR3 length: 14 residues. The DNA of the CDR3 is TGTGCCAGTACTATGACCGGGGCGAATCAGCCCCAGCATTTT. As protein: CASTMTGANQPQHF. Full variable domain (missing parts from reference TRBV19 and TRBJ1-5): DGGITQSPKYLFRKEGQNVTLSCEQNLNHDAMYWYRQDPGQGLRLIYYSQIVNDFQKGDIAEGYSVSREKKESFPLTVTSAQKNPTAFYLCASTMTGANQPQHFGDGTRLSIL.

The rearrangement links TRBV6-8 to TRBJ2-3; 9 bases match TRBD2. The ends lost 4 bases at V and 2 bases at J; junction bases unmatched: 10. The CDR3 covers 17 residues. Germline-derived CDR1 and CDR2 are MNHGY and SAAAGT. The CDR3 sequence: CASSSRLAEAYTDTQYF. In DNA form, the CDR3 reads TGTGCCAGCAGTTCCCGACTAGCGGAGGCCTACACAGATACGCAGTATTTT.

This clone was counted many times. The chain combines TRBV27 with TRBJ2-7, with TRBD1 matching 8 bases. V was pared by 6 bases and J by 6 bases, with 13 bases of the junction left unmatched. The CDR3 runs 15 residues. The germline CDR1 and CDR2 sequences are MNHEY and SMNVEV (reference sequence). CDR3 sequence (DNA): TGTGCCAGCAGACAATCCGGGACAGGTATCCGCGAGCAGTACTTC. Protein sequence: CASRQSGTGIREQYF.

This chain uses TRBV15 with TRBJ1-1, with D possibly matching TRBD1 (5 bases). V was clipped by 3 bases and J by 0 bases, with 11 bases between them. The CDR3 covers 15 residues. The germline gives CDR1 LNHNV, CDR2 YYDKDF (reference sequence). In nucleotides, the CDR3 is TGTGCCACCAGCAGGGGCGGGACGTTGAACACTGAAGCTTTCTTT. Amino acids: CATSRGGTLNTEAFF.

The chain recombines TRBV29-1 with TRBJ1-2, with D tentatively TRBD1 (6 bases). The CDR3 covers 13 residues. V shed 0 bases and J shed 3 bases, with 8 bases lying between them. Germline V lookup: CDR1 SQVTM, CDR2 ANQGSEA. DNA for the CDR3: TGCAGCGTTGAAGAGGGGGCCTACTATGGCTACACCTTC. Its protein product is CSVEEGAYYGYTF.

This clone was detected only a few times. This chain links TRBV28 with TRBJ1-3, with D unclear. The CDR3 sequence is 14 residues long. CDR1 MDHEN and CDR2 SYDVKM come from the germline V gene. Trimming pared 1 base from V and 5 bases from J, leaving 9 bases between. CDR3 sequence reads: CASSLSRRRNTIYF. DNA for the CDR3: TGTGCCAGCAGTTTATCACGGCGGAGAAACACCATATATTTT.

V gene TRBV2 combines with J gene TRBJ2-7, with 8 bases matching TRBD2. The CDR3 is 12 amino acids. Germline CDR1 reads SNHLY; CDR2 reads FYNNEI. The trim removed 9 bases at V and 7 bases at J, leaving 8 bases unmatched. In DNA form, the CDR3 reads TGTGCCAGTCTCTTAGCGGGGTATGAGCAGTACTTC. It encodes CASLLAGYEQYF.

The gene calls are TRBV9 and TRBJ1-6, with a tentative D call TRBD1 (5 bases). CDR3 length: 15 residues. Germline V lookup: CDR1 SGDLS, CDR2 YYNGEE. Trimming took off 0 bases at V and 9 bases at J, with 13 bases between the two ends. This CDR3 is CASSVAGERRSPLHF. The CDR3 DNA follows: TGTGCCAGCAGCGTAGCGGGGGAAAGGCGTTCACCCCTCCACTTT.

This clone was counted ten times or more. The chain joins TRBV7-2 to TRBJ1-2, with D uncertain. The CDR3 runs 13 residues. Deletions cut 5 bases from V and 0 bases from J, with 7 bases between. Germline CDR1 and CDR2: SGHTA and FQGNSA. The chain's CDR3 is CASSPSSNYGYTF. In nucleotides, the CDR3 is TGTGCCAGCAGCCCATCCTCTAACTATGGCTACACCTTC.

This clone is classed as medium-sized. The V and J genes are TRBV6-8 and TRBJ2-3; 12 bases are a match to TRBD1. The junction had 11 bases not matched to a gene; V was cut back by 6 bases and J by 4 bases. Germline lookup yields CDR1 MNHGY and CDR2 SAAAGT. The CDR3 extends over 17 amino acids. DNA for the CDR3: TGTGCCAGCAGCGATCCCGCGGGACAGGGGGCTGCAGATACGCAGTATTTT. It is translated as CASSDPAGQGAADTQYF.

The J gene is TRBJ2-5, the V gene TRBV18; D possibly corresponds to TRBD2 (6 bases). Germline V gene lookup returns CDR1 KGHSH and CDR2 LQKENI. Trimming left V 4 bases short and J 5 bases short, with 17 bases between. This CDR3 region has 15 residues. The CDR3 DNA sequence: TGTGCCAGCTCACAGGTCGGGGGTGGAGAGGAGACCCAGTACTTC. It is translated as CASSQVGGGEETQYF.

This clone showed up just a few times. This rearrangement joins TRBV15 to TRBJ2-2; TRBD1 matches at 12 bases. There are 17 residues in the CDR3. Germline V gene lookup returns CDR1 LNHNV and CDR2 YYDKDF (reference sequence). Trimming at V came to 5 bases and at J to 8 bases, leaving 12 bases not matched to a gene. As DNA, the CDR3 is TGTGCCACCAGCCGTAGACCGGGACAGGGGGCTGGGGGGGAGCTGTTTTTT. This codes for CATSRRPGQGAGGELFF. The variable domain in full, completed from reference TRBV15 and TRBJ2-2, reads DAMVIQNPRYQVTQFGKPVTLSCSQTLNHNVMYWYQQKSSQAPKLLFHYYDKDFNNEADTPDNFQSRRPNTSFCFLDIRSPGLGDTAMYLCATSRRPGQGAGGELFFGEGSRLTVL.

This clone was counted ten times or more. The chain employs TRBV11-3 and TRBJ1-1; D is unresolved. The CDR3 spans 14 residues. The germline gives CDR1 SGHNT, CDR2 YENEEA. V lost 5 bases and J 1 base, leaving 11 bases between the germline ends. The CDR3: CASSLHSRNTEAFF. In DNA, the CDR3 is TGTGCCAGCAGCCTCCACTCAAGGAACACTGAAGCTTTCTTT.

This clone was detected only a few times. The chain employs TRBV18 and TRBJ2-5, with 10 positions matching TRBD2. J lost 5 bases, V lost 1 base, and 13 bases had no gene match. The CDR3 covers 18 residues. CDR1 is KGHSH and CDR2 is LQKENI in the germline V gene. The CDR3 sequence is CASSPRSTSGESRETQYF. CDR3 sequence (DNA): TGTGCCAGCTCACCACGTTCAACTAGCGGGGAGTCCCGGGAGACCCAGTACTTC.